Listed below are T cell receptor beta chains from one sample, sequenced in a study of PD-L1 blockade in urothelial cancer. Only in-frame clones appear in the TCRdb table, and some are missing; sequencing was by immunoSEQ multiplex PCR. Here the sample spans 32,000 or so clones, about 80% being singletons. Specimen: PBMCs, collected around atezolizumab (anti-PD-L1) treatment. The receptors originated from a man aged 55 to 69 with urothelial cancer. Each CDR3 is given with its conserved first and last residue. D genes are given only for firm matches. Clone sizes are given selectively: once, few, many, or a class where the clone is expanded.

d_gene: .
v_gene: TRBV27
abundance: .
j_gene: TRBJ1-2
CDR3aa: CASSFLFTDFYGYTF
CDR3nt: TGTGCCAGCAGTTTCCTCTTCACAGATTTCTATGGCTACACCTTC

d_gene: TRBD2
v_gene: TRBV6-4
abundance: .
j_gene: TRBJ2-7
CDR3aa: CASSDPSGGVIGDFSYEQYF
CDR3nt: TGTGCCAGCAGTGACCCGTCGGGGGGAGTCATCGGGGACTTCTCCTACGAGCAGTACTTC

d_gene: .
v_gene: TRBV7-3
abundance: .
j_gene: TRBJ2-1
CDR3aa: CASSPLGGGTAYNEQFF
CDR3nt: TGTGCCAGCAGCCCCCTGGGTGGGGGGACAGCCTACAATGAGCAGTTCTTC

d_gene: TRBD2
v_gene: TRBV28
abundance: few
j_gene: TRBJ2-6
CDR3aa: CASTSGGIANVLTF
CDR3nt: TGTGCCAGCACCTCGGGGGGGATAGCCAACGTCCTGACTTTC

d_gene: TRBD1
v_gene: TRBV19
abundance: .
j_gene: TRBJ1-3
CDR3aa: CASSRTGVGNTIYF
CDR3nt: TGTGCCAGTAGCAGGACAGGGGTTGGAAACACCATATATTTT

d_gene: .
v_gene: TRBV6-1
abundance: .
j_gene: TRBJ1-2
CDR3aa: CASSVTGNNYGYTF
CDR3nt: TGTGCCAGCAGCGTGACAGGAAACAACTATGGCTACACCTTC

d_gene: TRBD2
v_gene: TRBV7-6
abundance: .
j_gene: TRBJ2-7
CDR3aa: CASSLSGSSGEQYF
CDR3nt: TGTGCCAGCAGCCTTAGCGGGAGTTCTGGGGAGCAGTACTTC

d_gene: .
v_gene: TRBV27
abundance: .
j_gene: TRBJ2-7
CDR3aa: CASSLNGQSYEQYF
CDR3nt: TGTGCCAGCAGTTTAAACGGACAGTCCTACGAGCAGTACTTC

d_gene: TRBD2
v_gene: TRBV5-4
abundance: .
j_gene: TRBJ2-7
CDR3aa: CASSSWGLADSYEQYF
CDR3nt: TGTGCCAGCAGTTCATGGGGACTAGCGGACTCCTACGAGCAGTACTTC

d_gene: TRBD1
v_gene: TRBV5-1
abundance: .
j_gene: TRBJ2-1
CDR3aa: CASSSQGARYNEQFF
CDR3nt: TGCGCCAGCAGCTCCCAGGGGGCCCGATACAATGAGCAGTTCTTC

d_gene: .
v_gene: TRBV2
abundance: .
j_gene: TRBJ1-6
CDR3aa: CASSVNSPLHF
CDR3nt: TGTGCCAGCAGTGTAAATTCACCCCTCCACTTT

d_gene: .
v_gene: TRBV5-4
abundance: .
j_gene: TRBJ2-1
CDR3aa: CASSLAGGGSYNEQFF
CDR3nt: TGTGCCAGCAGCTTGGCCGGGGGAGGTTCCTACAATGAGCAGTTCTTC

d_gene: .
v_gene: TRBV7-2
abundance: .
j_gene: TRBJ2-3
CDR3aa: CASSLPGGHDTQYF
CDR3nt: TGTGCCAGCAGTCTGCCCGGCGGCCACGATACGCAGTATTTT

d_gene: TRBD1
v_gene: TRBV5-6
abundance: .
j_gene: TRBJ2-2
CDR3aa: CASSPLAQGLVGELFF
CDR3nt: TGTGCCAGCAGTCCTTTGGCACAGGGGTTAGTCGGGGAGCTGTTTTTT

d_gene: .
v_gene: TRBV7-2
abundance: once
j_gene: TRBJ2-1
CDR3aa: CASSLISSYNEQFF
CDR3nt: TGTGCCAGCAGCTTAATTAGCTCCTACAATGAGCAGTTCTTC

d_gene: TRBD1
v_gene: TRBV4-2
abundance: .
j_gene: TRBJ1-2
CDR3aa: CASSQPGTGEGYTF
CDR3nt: TGTGCCAGCAGCCAACCCGGGACAGGGGAAGGCTACACCTTC

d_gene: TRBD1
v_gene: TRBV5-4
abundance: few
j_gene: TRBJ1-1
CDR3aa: CASSNGDRGSNTEAFF
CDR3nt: TGTGCCAGCAGCAACGGGGACAGGGGATCGAACACTGAAGCTTTCTTT

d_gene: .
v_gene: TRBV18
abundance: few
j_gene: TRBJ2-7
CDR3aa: CASSPTQIYEQYF
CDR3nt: TGTGCCAGCTCACCAACACAGATCTACGAGCAGTACTTC

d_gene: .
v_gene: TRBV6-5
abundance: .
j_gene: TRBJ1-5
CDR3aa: CASSDGTGLYQPQHF
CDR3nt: TGTGCCAGCAGCGACGGTACAGGGCTCTATCAGCCCCAGCATTTT

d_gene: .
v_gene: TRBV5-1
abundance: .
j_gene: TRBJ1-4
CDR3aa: CASSQGSTNEKLFF
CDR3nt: TGCGCCAGCAGCCAGGGTTCAACTAATGAAAAACTGTTTTTT

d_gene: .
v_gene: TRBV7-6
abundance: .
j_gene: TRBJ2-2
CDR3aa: CASSYSWNTGELFF
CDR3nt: TGTGCCAGCAGTTATTCCTGGAACACCGGGGAGCTGTTTTTT

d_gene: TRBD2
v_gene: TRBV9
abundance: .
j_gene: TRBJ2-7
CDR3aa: CASSVQGSGALAYEQYF
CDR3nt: TGTGCCAGCAGCGTACAAGGTAGCGGGGCCCTCGCCTACGAGCAGTACTTC

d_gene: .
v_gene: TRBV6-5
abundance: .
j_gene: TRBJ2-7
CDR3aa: CASSYSRARQPPQWYF
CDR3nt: TGTGCCAGCAGTTACTCAAGGGCCAGACAGCCTCCCCAGTGGTACTTC

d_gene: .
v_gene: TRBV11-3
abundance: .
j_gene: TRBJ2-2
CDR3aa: CASSSRGTGELFF
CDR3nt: TGTGCCAGCAGCTCCAGAGGGACCGGGGAGCTGTTTTTT